The 31 T cell receptor beta chains below were found in one sample sequenced in a study of response to subunit inactivated influenza vaccine (dated by TCRdb to the late 2010s). Library preparation employed RT-PCR. Sequencing used an Illumina HiSeq 2500. In TCRdb, the public reads were trimmed at Q25 with fastp and aligned with MiXCR, with productive beta chains retained. Each entry is one CDR3 protein sequence, shown with its most common DNA and genes. The table for this sample lists around 750,000 distinct CDR3 sequences; 20% to 25% of them were counted only once. The leading ten clones occupy 10% of the sample. The sample in question was PBMCs from blood, obtained roughly 5 days after vaccination. Source of these receptors: a man aged 45 to 65 who received an inactivated influenza vaccine. Donor details come from another sample of the same person, matched by shared clones.

The chain employs TRBV20-1 and TRBJ2-7; 11 nucleotides align to TRBD1. Germline lookup yields CDR1 DFQATT and CDR2 SNEGSKA (reference sequence). The J segment lost 5 bases and the V segment lost 2 bases, leaving 11 bases of the junction unmatched. The CDR3 is made up of 16 amino acids. This CDR3 reads CSARRLWGTGGHEQYF. The CDR3 DNA follows: TGCAGTGCTAGAAGGTTATGGGGGACAGGGGGGCACGAGCAGTACTTC.

The chain is built from TRBV15 and TRBJ2-5; D unresolved. Germline CDR1 and CDR2: LNHNV and YYDKDF (reference sequence). The CDR3 runs to 14 residues. Trimming took off 1 base at V and 2 bases at J, with 8 bases between the two ends. The CDR3 reads CATSRGAAQETQYF. The CDR3 DNA is TGTGCCACCAGCAGAGGGGCAGCTCAAGAGACCCAGTACTTC.

There are a few counts of this clonotype. The V call is TRBV20-1, the J call TRBJ2-3; TRBD2 matches 13 bases. Germline trimming cut 1 base from V and 6 bases from J; bases unmatched to any gene: 7. This CDR3 has 16 amino acids. CDR1 is DFQATT and CDR2 is SNEGSKA in the germline V gene (reference sequence). The CDR3 coding sequence is TGCAGTGCTAGAGGGACTAGCGGGAGTGCCATGGATACGCAGTATTTT. Residues: CSARGTSGSAMDTQYF.

In its sample, this clonotype was seen a few times. The chain has TRBV20-1 and TRBJ2-1; D is ambiguous. The CDR3 covers 15 residues. With 0 bases removed from V and 4 bases from J, the gap between germline ends came to 13 bases. The germline gives CDR1 DFQATT, CDR2 SNEGSKA (reference sequence). CDR3 nucleotides: TGCAGTGCTAGAGATGTGAAGGGTTTATACAATGAGCAGTTCTTC. This encodes CSARDVKGLYNEQFF.

This clonotype was observed a handful of times. The chain combines TRBV10-3 with TRBJ2-2, with D perhaps being TRBD1 or TRBD2 (5 bases each). Trimming left V 8 bases short and J 3 bases short, with 7 bases between. Germline V lookup: CDR1 ENHRY, CDR2 SYGVKD. The CDR3 is 12 residues long. In DNA, the CDR3 is TGTGCCATCCGAGGGGACACCGGGGAGCTGTTTTTT. This sequence encodes CAIRGDTGELFF.

This chain uses TRBV6-2 or TRBV6-3 with TRBJ1-5; D remains unclear. Germline CDR1 reads MNHEY; CDR2 reads SVGEGT. V dropped 0 bases and J dropped 0 bases, with 27 bases sitting between them. CDR3 length: 22 residues. CDR3 residues: CASSYSNPSHKMSVYSNQPQHF. The CDR3 region has the DNA TGTGCCAGCAGTTACTCAAACCCCAGTCATAAAATGAGCGTCTATAGCAATCAGCCCCAGCATTTT.

The rearrangement links TRBV20-1 to TRBJ2-3; D is perhaps TRBD2 (6 bases). Trimming shortened V by 4 bases and J by 4 bases, and 12 bases separated the two germline ends. Germline CDR1 and CDR2: DFQATT and SNEGSKA (reference sequence). This CDR3 spans 13 amino acids. As DNA, the CDR3 is TGCAGTGCTAAACGGGAGTATGCAGATACGCAGTATTTT. As protein: CSAKREYADTQYF.

This chain links TRBV20-1 with TRBJ2-7; 7 nucleotides align to TRBD2. V was pared by 0 bases and J by 3 bases, with 11 bases of the junction left unmatched. Germline assignment: CDR1 DFQATT and CDR2 SNEGSKA (reference sequence). The CDR3 runs 16 residues. The CDR3 region is CSAREEGVAGRYEQYF. CDR3 bases: TGCAGTGCTAGAGAGGAAGGGGTAGCGGGCCGCTACGAGCAGTACTTC.

This clonotype was picked up a small number of times. The chain uses TRBV7-8 and TRBJ1-2; D unresolved. Germline CDR1 reads SGHVS; CDR2 reads FQNEAQ. CDR3 length: 16 residues. The V and J ends lost 7 bases and 0 bases respectively, with 18 bases between them. CDR3 region: CASTERVPKANYGYTF. In DNA form, the CDR3 reads TGTGCCAGCACCGAAAGGGTTCCGAAAGCTAACTATGGCTACACCTTC.

There are many counts of this clonotype. The rearrangement joins TRBV5-1 to TRBJ2-1, with 12 bases aligning to TRBD2. Germline CDR1 and CDR2: SGHRS and YFSETQ. After removal of 8 bases from V and 7 bases from J, the junction contained 7 bases not matched to a gene. The CDR3 is 14 amino acids. CDR3 loop: CASSTSGRGNEQFF. The CDR3 DNA reads TGCGCCAGTTCGACTAGCGGGAGAGGTAATGAGCAGTTCTTC.

The V call is TRBV7-2, the J call TRBJ2-7; D is possibly TRBD1 (6 bases). From germline, CDR1 is SGHTA and CDR2 FQGNSA. The V gene lost 5 bases and the J gene lost 3 bases, with 14 bases spanning the gap. This CDR3 has 14 amino acids. The CDR3 protein is CASSQTGLYYEQYF. The CDR3 DNA reads as TGTGCCAGCAGCCAGACAGGACTCTACTACGAGCAGTACTTC.

This clonotype has only a few counts. The rearrangement joins TRBV7-2 to TRBJ2-3; the D gene is possibly TRBD1 (6 bases). Trimming pared 4 bases from V and 4 bases from J, leaving 12 bases between. The germline CDR1 and CDR2 sequences are SGHTA and FQGNSA. CDR3 length: 14 amino acids. CDR3 residues: CASSSHSGADTQYF. The CDR3 region has the DNA TGTGCCAGCAGCTCGCACTCAGGGGCAGATACGCAGTATTTT.

The table lists this clonotype with many counts. This sequence joins TRBV20-1 and TRBJ1-4; D remains ambiguous. The CDR3 loop spans 11 amino acids. Between the trimmed V and J ends, which lost 6 bases and 7 bases, there was a span of 9 bases. CDR1 and CDR2 (germline): DFQATT, SNEGSKA (reference sequence). CDR3 DNA sequence: TGCAGTGCAAACCGAATTGAAAAACTGTTTTTT. Translated, it gives CSANRIEKLFF.

V usage is TRBV18 and J usage is TRBJ1-6; D not certain. The germline gives CDR1 KGHSH, CDR2 LQKENI. Trimming pared 2 bases from V and 13 bases from J, leaving 21 bases between. The CDR3 is made up of 16 amino acids. The CDR3 loop is CASSPMGRFVGSPLHF. The CDR3 DNA follows: TGTGCCAGCTCACCAATGGGTCGTTTTGTGGGTTCGCCCCTCCACTTT. The whole variable domain, filled in from reference TRBV18 and TRBJ1-6, reads NAGVMQNPRHLVRRRGQEARLRCSPMKGHSHVYWYRQLPEEGLKFMVYLQKENIIDESGMPKERFSAEFPKEGPSILRIQQVVRGDSAAYFCASSPMGRFVGSPLHFGNGTRLTVT.

V gene TRBV10-3 combines with J gene TRBJ2-3, with 10 bases aligning to TRBD2. CDR1 ENHRY and CDR2 SYGVKD come from the germline V gene. The trim removed 6 bases at V and 1 base at J, leaving 7 bases unmatched. This CDR3 contains 16 residues. The CDR3 DNA reads as TGTGCCATCAGCAGCGGGGGGGGTCTTCGCACAGATACGCAGTATTTT. Protein product: CAISSGGGLRTDTQYF.

This chain connects TRBV4-1 to TRBJ2-7; D possibly corresponds to TRBD1 (7 bases). V was shortened by 1 base and J by 5 bases, with 15 bases between the two germline ends. This CDR3 comprises 15 residues. CDR1 is MGHRA, CDR2 YSYEKL, per germline. CDR3 in amino acids: CASSQGADRRDEQYF. CDR3 sequence (DNA): TGCGCCAGCAGCCAAGGAGCGGACAGGAGGGACGAGCAGTACTTC.

The chain recombines TRBV20-1 with TRBJ2-7; 13 nucleotides align to TRBD2. The V gene's germline CDR1 is DFQATT and CDR2 SNEGSKA (reference sequence). CDR3 length: 14 residues. Trimming removed 6 bases from V and 6 bases from J; junction bases left unmatched: 8. This CDR3 reads CSADPRTSGSEQYF. CDR3 coding DNA: TGCAGTGCAGACCCGAGGACTAGCGGGAGCGAGCAGTACTTC.

The chain joins TRBV4-3 to TRBJ2-2; 7 positions match TRBD2. Trimming cost V 0 bases and J 6 bases; bases outside gene matches: 7. The V gene's germline CDR1 is LGHNA and CDR2 YSLEER. The CDR3 runs 16 residues. CDR3 loop: CASSQDGGGGAGELFF. CDR3 nucleotides: TGCGCCAGCAGCCAAGATGGGGGGGGTGGAGCCGGGGAGCTGTTTTTT.

This clonotype was observed many times. The V gene is TRBV12-3 or TRBV12-4, the J gene TRBJ2-5; TRBD1 is a possible D gene (6 bases). This CDR3 contains 16 residues. V gave up 3 bases and J gave up 1 base, with 15 bases separating them. CDR3 sequence reads: CASSFEQGRSQETQYF. The CDR3 region has the DNA TGTGCCAGCAGTTTTGAACAGGGAAGGTCCCAAGAGACCCAGTACTTC.

The chain combines TRBV6-2 or TRBV6-3 with TRBJ2-5, with D unclear. Per germline, CDR1 MNHEY and CDR2 SVGEGT. V gave up 2 bases and J gave up 0 bases, with 7 bases separating them. The CDR3 runs to 14 residues. Here the CDR3 reads CASSYGQNQETQYF. As DNA, the CDR3 is TGTGCCAGCAGTTACGGGCAGAACCAAGAGACCCAGTACTTC.

The chain couples TRBV29-1 to TRBJ1-1; TRBD1 is a possible D gene (6 bases). Per the germline V gene, CDR1 is SQVTM and CDR2 is ANQGSEA. CDR3 length: 13 residues. Trimming took 6 bases from V and 7 from J, leaving 18 bases between them. As DNA, the CDR3 is TGCAGCGTCTCAGGCGGGGGGGCCGGTGAAGCTTTCTTT. Translated: CSVSGGGAGEAFF.

This chain joins TRBV7-8 and TRBJ2-1; TRBD2 matches at 12 bases. V dropped 1 base and J dropped 6; count of bases not matched to a gene: 7. This CDR3 is 17 amino acids long. The V gene's germline CDR1 is SGHVS and CDR2 FQNEAQ. The CDR3: CASSLGAGLAGPNEQFF. For the CDR3, the DNA is TGTGCCAGCAGCTTAGGGGCGGGACTAGCGGGTCCCAATGAGCAGTTCTTC. Supplemented by reference TRBV7-8 and TRBJ2-1, the full variable domain reads GAGVSQSPRYKVAKRGQDVALRCDPISGHVSLFWYQQALGQGPEFLTYFQNEAQLDKSGLPSDRFFAERPEGSVSTLKIQRTQQEDSAVYLCASSLGAGLAGPNEQFFGPGTRLTVL.

The chain uses TRBV6-1 and TRBJ2-2; possible D gene TRBD1, 6 bases. Germline V gene data show CDR1 as MNHNS and CDR2 as SASEGT. The CDR3 has 15 residues. Trimming took 5 bases from V and 2 from J, leaving 12 bases between them. This chain's CDR3 is CASSLGTLNTGELFF. CDR3 in DNA: TGTGCCAGCAGTCTCGGGACACTTAACACCGGGGAGCTGTTTTTT.

This clonotype came up a few times. V usage is TRBV11-2 and J usage is TRBJ1-1; D not resolved. CDR3 length equals 12 residues. Per germline, CDR1 SGHAT and CDR2 FQNNGV. V was pared by 5 bases and J by 2 bases, with 6 bases between. The CDR3 region is CASSTLNTEAFF. CDR3 nucleotide sequence: TGTGCCAGCAGCACACTTAACACTGAAGCTTTCTTT.

This clonotype was counted a few times. This chain links TRBV12-3 or TRBV12-4 with TRBJ1-5; no clear D gene. The CDR3 runs 15 residues. V gave up 6 bases and J gave up 3 bases, with 15 bases separating them. The CDR3 loop reads CASRARGGFNQPQHF. DNA for the CDR3: TGTGCCAGCAGAGCCCGAGGCGGGTTCAATCAGCCCCAGCATTTT.

V usage is TRBV4-3 and J usage is TRBJ2-5; the D call may be TRBD1 or TRBD2 (5 bases each). Germline-derived CDR1 and CDR2 are LGHNA and YSLEER. The CDR3 consists of 14 residues. Trimming removed 1 base from V and 5 bases from J, with 11 bases in between. The CDR3 DNA reads as TGCGCCAGCAGCCAAGTGGGGGTCGGGGAGACCCAGTACTTC. It codes for CASSQVGVGETQYF.

V and J are TRBV20-1 and TRBJ2-1, with 11 bases fitting TRBD2. J was trimmed by 3 bases and V by 6 bases; bases with no gene match: 13. Germline CDR1 reads DFQATT; CDR2 reads SNEGSKA (reference sequence). This CDR3 has 17 amino acids. The CDR3 is CSAVDRMGTSGYNEQFF. The CDR3 DNA is TGCAGTGCCGTGGACAGGATGGGGACTAGCGGCTACAATGAGCAGTTCTTC.

This clonotype was detected only a few times. V is TRBV20-1 and J is TRBJ1-6; D call uncertain. The CDR3 has 12 residues. Germline V gene lookup returns CDR1 DFQATT and CDR2 SNEGSKA (reference sequence). Trimming shortened V by 2 bases and J by 10 bases, and 9 bases separated the two germline ends. CDR3 DNA: TGCAGTGCTAGACGGTCTACCTCACCCCTCCACTTT. It encodes CSARRSTSPLHF.

This clonotype was counted a few times. The chain couples TRBV20-1 to TRBJ2-1; TRBD1 matches at 10 bases. The V and J ends lost 4 bases and 3 bases, in that order; junction bases with no gene match: 6. The CDR3 has 15 residues. Germline V CDR1 and CDR2: DFQATT, SNEGSKA (reference sequence). The DNA for the CDR3 is TGCAGTGCTACCCGGGACAGGGGTTTCTACAATGAGCAGTTCTTC. It is translated as CSATRDRGFYNEQFF.

DNA of the CDR3: TGTGCCACCAGCAGATGGGCCGTCGCCGATAATTCACCCCTCCACTTT. Translated: CATSRWAVADNSPLHF. V usage is TRBV15 and J usage is TRBJ1-6, with D unclear. With 2 bases removed from V and 5 bases from J, the gap between germline ends came to 13 bases. CDR1 is LNHNV and CDR2 is YYDKDF in the germline V gene (reference sequence). The length of the CDR3 is 16 residues.

The gene calls are TRBV7-6 and TRBJ2-7; D gene uncertain. V lost 5 bases and J 2 bases, leaving 13 bases between the germline ends. This CDR3 contains 14 residues. Germline lookup yields CDR1 SGHVS and CDR2 FNYEAQ. The CDR3 DNA reads as TGTGCCAGCAGCACGGGCCTCGGTCCCTACGAGCAGTACTTC. Protein: CASSTGLGPYEQYF.